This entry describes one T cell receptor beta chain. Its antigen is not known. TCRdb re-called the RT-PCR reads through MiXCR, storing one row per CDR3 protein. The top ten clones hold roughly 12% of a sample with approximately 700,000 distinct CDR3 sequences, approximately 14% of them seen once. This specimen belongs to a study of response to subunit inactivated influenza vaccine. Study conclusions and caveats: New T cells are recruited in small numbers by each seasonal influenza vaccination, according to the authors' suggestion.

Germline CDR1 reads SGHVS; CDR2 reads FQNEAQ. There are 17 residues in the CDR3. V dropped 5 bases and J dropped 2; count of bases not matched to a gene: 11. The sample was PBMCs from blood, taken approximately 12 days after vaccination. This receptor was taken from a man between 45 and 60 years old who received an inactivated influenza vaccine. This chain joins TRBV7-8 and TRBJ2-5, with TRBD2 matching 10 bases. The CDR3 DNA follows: TGTGCCAGCAGCCTTACTACGGGACTAGCGCTTCAAGAGACCCAGTACTTC. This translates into CASSLTTGLALQETQYF.